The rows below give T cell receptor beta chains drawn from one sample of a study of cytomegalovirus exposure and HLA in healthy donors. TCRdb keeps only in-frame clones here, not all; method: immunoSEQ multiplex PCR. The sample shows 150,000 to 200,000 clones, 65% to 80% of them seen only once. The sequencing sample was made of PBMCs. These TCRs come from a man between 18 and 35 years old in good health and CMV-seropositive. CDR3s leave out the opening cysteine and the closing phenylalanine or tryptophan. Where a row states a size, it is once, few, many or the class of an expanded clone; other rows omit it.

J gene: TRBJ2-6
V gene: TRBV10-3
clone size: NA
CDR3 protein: AITESGSGANVLT

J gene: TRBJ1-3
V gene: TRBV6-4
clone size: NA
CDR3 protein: ASREFGRAGNTIY

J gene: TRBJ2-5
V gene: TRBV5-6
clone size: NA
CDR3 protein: ASSPGVAVETQY

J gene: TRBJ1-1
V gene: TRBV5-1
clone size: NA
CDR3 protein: ASSFGGLGTEAF

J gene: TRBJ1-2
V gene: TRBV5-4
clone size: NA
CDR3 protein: ASSFPISGYGYT

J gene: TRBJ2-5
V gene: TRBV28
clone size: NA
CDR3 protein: ASSLTQTGTQY

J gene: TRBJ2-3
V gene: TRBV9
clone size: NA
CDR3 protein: ASSAPGQGTDTQY

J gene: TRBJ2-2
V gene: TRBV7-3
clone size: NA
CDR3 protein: ASMQGAGGELF

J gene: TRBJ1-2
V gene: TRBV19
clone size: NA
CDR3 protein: ASVQGSGGYT

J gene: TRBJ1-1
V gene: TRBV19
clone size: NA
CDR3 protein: ASTRDRVGTEAF

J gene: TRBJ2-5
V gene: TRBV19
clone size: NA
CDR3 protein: ASTAAVGPGETQY

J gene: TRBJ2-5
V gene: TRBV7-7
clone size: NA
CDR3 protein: ASSLARRETQY

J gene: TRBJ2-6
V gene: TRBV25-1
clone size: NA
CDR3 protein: ASSMQGTGANVLT

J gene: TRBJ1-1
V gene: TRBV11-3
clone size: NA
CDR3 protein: ASSKNRGGTEAF

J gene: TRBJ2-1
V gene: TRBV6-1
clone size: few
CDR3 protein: ASSGSGASYNEQF

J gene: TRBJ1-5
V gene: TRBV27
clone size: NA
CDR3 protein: ASSLIGGGSQPQH

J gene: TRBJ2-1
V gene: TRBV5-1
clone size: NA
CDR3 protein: ASSLTRQGNEQF

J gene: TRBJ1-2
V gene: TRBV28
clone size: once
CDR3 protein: ASTPRNYGYT

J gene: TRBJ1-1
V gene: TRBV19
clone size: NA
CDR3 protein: ASSSRSLLSIEAF

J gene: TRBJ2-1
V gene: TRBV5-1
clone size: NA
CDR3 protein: ASSWGRTSYNEQF

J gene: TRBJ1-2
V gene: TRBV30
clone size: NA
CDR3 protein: AWSVGHSNGYT

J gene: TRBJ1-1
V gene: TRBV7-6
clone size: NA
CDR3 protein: AGSSRGVNTEAF

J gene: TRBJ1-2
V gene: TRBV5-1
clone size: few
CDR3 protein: ASRPGQAGSYGYT

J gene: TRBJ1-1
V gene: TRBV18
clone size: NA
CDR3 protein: ASSPLGHSNTEAF

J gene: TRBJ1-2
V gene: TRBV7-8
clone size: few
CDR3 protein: ASSLDGWSGYT

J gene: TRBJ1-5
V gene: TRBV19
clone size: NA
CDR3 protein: ASSPKTGRLNQPQH

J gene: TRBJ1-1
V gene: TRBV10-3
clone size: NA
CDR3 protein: AISQDTPWGNTEAF

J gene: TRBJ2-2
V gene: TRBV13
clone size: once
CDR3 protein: ASSLRRGLPNTGELF

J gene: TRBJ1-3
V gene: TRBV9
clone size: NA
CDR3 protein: ASSATGAGNTIY

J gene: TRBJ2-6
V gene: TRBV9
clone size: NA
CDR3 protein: ASSVGTSGANVLT

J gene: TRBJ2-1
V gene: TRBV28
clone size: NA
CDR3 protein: ASSNRDRGYNEQF

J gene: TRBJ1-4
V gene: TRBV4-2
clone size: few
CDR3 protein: ASSSPGQRNEKLF

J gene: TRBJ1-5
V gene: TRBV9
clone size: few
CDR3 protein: ASSPGASNQPQH

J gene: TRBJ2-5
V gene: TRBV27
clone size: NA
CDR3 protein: ASSLAPGQAQETQY

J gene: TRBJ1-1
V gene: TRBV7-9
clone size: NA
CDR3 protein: ASSPGANTEAF

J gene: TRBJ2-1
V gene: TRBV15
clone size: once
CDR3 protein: ATSRALGDPREEQF

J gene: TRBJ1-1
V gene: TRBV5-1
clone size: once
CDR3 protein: ASSYSGTVNTEAF

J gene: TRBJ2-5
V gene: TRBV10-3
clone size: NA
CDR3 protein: AISESGLAEIKETQY

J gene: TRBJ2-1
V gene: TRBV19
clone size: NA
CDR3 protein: ASSITSLDEQF

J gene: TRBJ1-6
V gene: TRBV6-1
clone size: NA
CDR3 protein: ASSEGGGPVMGYNSPLH

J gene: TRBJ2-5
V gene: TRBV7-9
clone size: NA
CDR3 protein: ASSLLAVRETQY

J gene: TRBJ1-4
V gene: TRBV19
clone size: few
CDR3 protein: ASSIARGLNEKLF

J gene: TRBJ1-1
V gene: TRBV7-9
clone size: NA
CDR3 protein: ASSLGGQNTEAF